This record concerns one TCR beta chain sequence. What it binds is unknown. Repertoires were generated with immunoSEQ multiplex PCR, while TCRdb's copy carries only in-frame clones and drops some. Of 20,000 to 25,000 clones in the sample, approximately 80% were seen once. The data were taken from a study of somatic mutations in cytotoxic T cells in rheumatoid arthritis. Regarding the study as a whole: Rheumatoid arthritis patients showed CD8+ clonality increasing with age, unlike healthy controls. Over 20% of CD8+ cells belonged to the largest CD8+ clone in about an eighth of the 65 patients.

V lost 10 bases and J lost 2; bases outside the gene matches: 8. This CDR3 is built from 13 residues. The germline V gene has CDR1 MNHEY and CDR2 SMNVEV (reference sequence). This TCR came from an adult with rheumatoid arthritis. Sequenced: CD8+ T cells sorted from blood. J is TRBJ2-7 and V is TRBV27, with 7 nucleotides matching TRBD1. For the CDR3, the DNA is TGTGCCACCGCACTCACAGGGGCCTACGAGCAGTACTTC. Its protein product is CATALTGAYEQYF.